This TCR beta chain is from a study of T cells after somatic rescue of genetic block. This clone was observed once. Assay used: immunoSEQ multiplex PCR; TCRdb lists only in-frame clones, some missing. In the table there are tens of thousands of clones, roughly 92% of which are singletons. This CDR3 comprises 14 residues. Looked up from germline, CDR1 is PRHDT and CDR2 is FYEKMQ (reference sequence). V was clipped by 6 bases and J by 2 bases; unmatched bases: 4. The sequence was obtained from a man aged 35 to 55. The sample consisted of peripheral blood mononuclear cells (PBMCs). V is TRBV13 and J is TRBJ1-2; TRBD1 matches 9 bases. The CDR3 DNA sequence: TGTGCCAGCAGACGGACAGGGGCGAACTATGGCTACACCTTC. Translation gives CASRRTGANYGYTF.